The 16 T cell receptor beta chains below come from one sample, sequenced in a study of shared clonotypes between healthy human individuals. Libraries were prepared by immunoSEQ multiplex PCR; TCRdb keeps only in-frame clonotypes and omits some of them. This sample carries over a million clones, roughly 96% of them seen once, and the ten largest clones take over 1%. Sample: naive CD4+ T cells sorted from blood. This sample's subset: CD45RA+ positively selected. These receptors were taken from a man in his thirties or forties in good health.

CDR3 loop: CASSLVGLVWQETQYF. The CDR3 DNA reads TGTGCCAGCAGCTTAGTGGGACTAGTATGGCAAGAGACCCAGTACTTC. The V gene is TRBV7-3, the J gene TRBJ2-5, with 8 bases aligning to TRBD2. CDR1 and CDR2 from the germline V gene are SGHTA and FQGTGA. J lost 2 bases, V lost 2 bases, and 7 bases had no gene match. The CDR3 sequence is 16 residues long. The complete variable domain, with remaining parts taken from reference TRBV7-3 and TRBJ2-5, reads GAGVSQTPSNKVTEKGKYVELRCDPISGHTALYWYRQSLGQGPEFLIYFQGTGAADDSGLPNDRFFAVRPEGSVSTLKIQRTERGDSAVYLCASSLVGLVWQETQYFGPGTRLLVL.

The chain is built from TRBV6-6 and TRBJ1-4; D gene ambiguous. The V end was cut by 5 bases, the J end by 7 bases, with 14 bases between. From germline, CDR1 is MNHNY and CDR2 SVGAGI (reference sequence). The CDR3 loop spans 14 amino acids. The CDR3 here is CASSSRREGEKLFF. The CDR3 nucleotides are TGTGCCAGCAGTAGCCGACGAGAGGGTGAAAAACTGTTTTTT.

J is TRBJ2-7 and V is TRBV28; 7 bases align to TRBD2. Germline CDR1 is MDHEN and CDR2 is SYDVKM. Trimming took 6 bases from V and 4 from J; bases not matched to a gene: 9. This CDR3 has 14 residues. CDR3 sequence reads: CASSSGTTRYEQYF. The CDR3 nucleotides read TGTGCCAGCAGCTCCGGGACTACCCGTTACGAGCAGTACTTC.

V usage is TRBV18 and J usage is TRBJ1-3; weak D call: TRBD1 (5 bases). The CDR3 is made up of 15 amino acids. The germline V gene has CDR1 KGHSH and CDR2 LQKENI. V shed 4 bases and J shed 0 bases, with 10 bases lying between them. The DNA for the CDR3 is TGTGCCAGCTCACGGGACTTTAACTCTGGAAACACCATATATTTT. This translates into CASSRDFNSGNTIYF.

The V call is TRBV2, the J call TRBJ2-7, with TRBD2 matching over 7 bases. With V trimmed by 3 bases and J by 7 bases, 9 bases remained unmatched. Germline V gene lookup returns CDR1 SNHLY and CDR2 FYNNEI. The CDR3 contains 14 residues. This CDR3 reads CASSERSGGWEQYF. The CDR3 region has the DNA TGTGCCAGCAGTGAGAGATCGGGGGGTTGGGAGCAGTACTTC.

This rearrangement joins TRBV29-1 to TRBJ1-1; 9 bases agree with TRBD1. The V and J ends lost 6 bases and 3 bases, in that order; junction bases with no gene match: 8. The germline gives CDR1 SQVTM, CDR2 ANQGSEA. The CDR3 runs 14 residues. DNA of the CDR3: TGCAGCGTGAGGGACAGGGAACGGTACACTGAAGCTTTCTTT. This codes for CSVRDRERYTEAFF.

The V gene is TRBV7-2, the J gene TRBJ2-1; D not resolved. Trimming removed 2 bases at V and 12 bases at J, with 11 bases between. The CDR3 extends over 12 amino acids. Germline-derived CDR1 and CDR2 are SGHTA and FQGNSA. The CDR3 sequence is CASSLNTLAQFF. In DNA form, the CDR3 reads TGTGCCAGCAGCTTAAACACTCTCGCGCAGTTCTTC. Together with reference TRBV7-2 and TRBJ2-1, the CDR3 gives the full variable domain: GAGVSQSPSNKVTEKGKDVELRCDPISGHTALYWYRQSLGQGLEFLIYFQGNSAPDKSGLPSDRFSAERTGGSVSTLTIQRTQQEDSAVYLCASSLNTLAQFFGPGTRLTVL.

The chain uses TRBV25-1 and TRBJ2-3; 7 nucleotides line up with TRBD2. CDR1 is MGHDK and CDR2 is SYGVNS in the germline V gene. CDR3 length equals 14 residues. The junction had 3 bases not matched to a gene; V was cut back by 6 bases and J by 0 bases. Written as DNA, the CDR3 is TGTGCCAGCAGGGGAGGGATTAGCACAGATACGCAGTATTTT. Its translation: CASRGGISTDTQYF.

The chain combines TRBV18 with TRBJ1-4, with D perhaps matching TRBD1 (5 bases). V lost 2 bases to trimming and J lost 6 bases, with 10 bases between them. The CDR3 is made up of 14 amino acids. Germline V gene data show CDR1 as KGHSH and CDR2 as LQKENI. CDR3 loop: CASSPFGTYEKLFF. Written as DNA, the CDR3 is TGTGCCAGCTCACCATTCGGGACTTATGAAAAACTGTTTTTT.

The chain employs TRBV14 and TRBJ2-1; D is unresolved. CDR1 SGHDN and CDR2 FVKESK come from the germline V gene. V lost 0 bases and J lost 12, with 12 bases in between. The length of the CDR3 is 13 residues. The DNA of the CDR3 is TGTGCCAGCAGCCAAGACCGTGTTGGTTTGCAGTTCTTC. This encodes CASSQDRVGLQFF.

The rearrangement links TRBV28 to TRBJ1-2; D is uncertain. CDR3 length: 12 amino acids. From germline, CDR1 is MDHEN and CDR2 SYDVKM. The germline V and J ends were trimmed by 3 bases and 5 bases, with 7 bases remaining between them. The CDR3 DNA reads as TGTGCCAGCAGTTTTAGGGAGTATGGCTACACCTTC. It codes for CASSFREYGYTF.

This clone was detected once. The rearrangement links TRBV29-1 to TRBJ2-1, with 8 positions matching TRBD2. The CDR3 extends over 13 amino acids. The germline V gene encodes CDR1 SQVTM and CDR2 ANQGSEA. V gave up 8 bases and J gave up 6 bases; unmatched junction bases: 9. CDR3 nucleotide sequence: TGCAGCCACTCGGCGGGAGGTATCAATGAGCAGTTCTTC. Amino acid sequence: CSHSAGGINEQFF.

The CDR3 coding sequence is TGTGCCAGCAGCGTAGGGCGGAGCCCCTACAATGAGCAGTTCTTC. The encoded protein is CASSVGRSPYNEQFF. The chain links TRBV9 to TRBJ2-1; D gene ambiguous. The ends were cut back, 0 bases at V and 2 bases at J, with 9 bases in the middle. Germline V gene lookup returns CDR1 SGDLS and CDR2 YYNGEE. The CDR3 sequence is 15 residues long.

The V gene is TRBV5-4, the J gene TRBJ2-7; 8 bases align to TRBD2. Germline CDR1 SGHNT, CDR2 YYREEE (reference sequence). Losses at the gene ends were 0 bases for V and 7 bases for J; bases not matched to a gene: 6. This CDR3 has 14 amino acids. CDR3 in DNA: TGTGCCAGCAGCTTGGGAGCGGGAGATGGTGAGCAGTACTTC. It encodes CASSLGAGDGEQYF. Filled out from reference TRBV5-4 and TRBJ2-7, the complete variable domain reads ETGVTQSPTHLIKTRGQQVTLRCSSQSGHNTVSWYQQALGQGPQFIFQYYREEENGRGNFPPRFSGLQFPNYSSELNVNALELDDSALYLCASSLGAGDGEQYFGPGTRLTVT.

This clone has only one observation. The chain carries TRBV7-6 and TRBJ2-1; D is undetermined. The CDR3 is made up of 13 amino acids. V lost 6 bases and J lost 5, with 11 bases in between. The germline V gene encodes CDR1 SGHVS and CDR2 FNYEAQ. The CDR3 DNA is TGTGCCAGCAGGTTGGGCGCGAACAATGAGCAGTTCTTC. This gives the protein CASRLGANNEQFF.

The rearrangement links TRBV7-6 to TRBJ2-2, with TRBD2 matching over 10 bases. Germline lookup yields CDR1 SGHVS and CDR2 FNYEAQ. This CDR3 has 16 amino acids. The J segment lost 1 base and the V segment lost 5 bases, leaving 4 bases of the junction unmatched. The CDR3 reads CASSLGLARNTGELFF. CDR3 nucleotide sequence: TGTGCCAGCAGCCTGGGACTAGCGAGGAACACCGGGGAGCTGTTTTTT.